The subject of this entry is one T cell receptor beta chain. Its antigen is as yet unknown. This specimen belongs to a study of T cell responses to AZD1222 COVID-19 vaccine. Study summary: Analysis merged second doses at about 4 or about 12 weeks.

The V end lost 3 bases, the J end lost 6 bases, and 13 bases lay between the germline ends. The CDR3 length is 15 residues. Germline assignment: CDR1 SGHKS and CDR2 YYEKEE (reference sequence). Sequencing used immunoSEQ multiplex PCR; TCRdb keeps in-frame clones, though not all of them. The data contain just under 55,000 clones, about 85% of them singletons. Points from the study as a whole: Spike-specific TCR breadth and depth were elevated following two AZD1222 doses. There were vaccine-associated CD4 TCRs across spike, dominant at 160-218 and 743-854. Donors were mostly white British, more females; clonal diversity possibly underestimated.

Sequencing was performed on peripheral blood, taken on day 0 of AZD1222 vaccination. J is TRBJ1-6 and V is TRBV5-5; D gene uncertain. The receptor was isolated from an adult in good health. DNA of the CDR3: TGTGCCAGCAGCTCAGGTCGGACGGGTAATTCACCCCTCCACTTT. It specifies CASSSGRTGNSPLHF.